This T cell receptor beta chain was obtained from a study of T cells after yellow fever vaccination (dated by TCRdb to about 2019). Looking at the study overall: The SMART-Seq v4 Ultra Low Input RNA kit was used to prepare libraries from fractions with low cell numbers. Bulk TCR alpha and beta repertoires were sequenced longitudinally to track T-cell clones before and after primary and booster YFV17D yellow fever vaccination. Two healthy male donors made up the cohort, one aged 18 to 30 years and the other aged 30 to 40 years. Bulk PBMC replicates and cell subsets were isolated from blood drawn at multiple timepoints before and after both primary and secondary immunization.

The sample's treatment or condition label, decoded: live attenuated yellow fever vaccine strain. At each blood-draw timepoint, two biological replicates of bulk PBMCs were collected. PBMCs were isolated from peripheral blood using a standard Ficoll-Paque protocol. RNA was extracted with TriZol from bulk PBMCs, CD4 and CD8 fractions, and dextramer-positive and dextramer-negative fractions. TCR cDNA was synthesized by 5'RACE template switching, through which a universal primer site and unique molecular identifiers were introduced. Priming for cDNA synthesis came from both the TCR alpha and TCR beta constant segments. Library amplification involved two PCR steps, and the second step added sample barcodes and sequencing adapters. Sequencing of libraries was done on Illumina HiSeq 2500 (2x100 bp) or NovaSeq (2x150 bp). Regarding the original processing steps: Demultiplexing of reads and collapsing into UMI consensus sequences were performed with MIGEC, and V(D)J alignment was carried out with MiXCR. Vaccine-responding clonotypes were defined with edgeR using replicate PBMC samples, requiring FDR below 0.01 and a log2 fold change above 5 up to day 15. CD4 or CD8 identity was assigned to each bulk clonotype according to whether the clonotype was present at higher abundance in the sequenced CD4 repertoire or the sequenced CD8 repertoire. TCRdb applied fastp at Q25 and MiXCR to the public reads, then kept only in-frame beta chains. When rows share a CDR3 protein, they turn into one entry using the most common DNA and genes. These V and J calls originate from TCRdb's pipeline instead of the authors' own analysis. The table for this sample lists fewer than 400,000 distinct CDR3 sequences; over 5% of them were counted only once. The ten most abundant clones make up about 15% of the sample.

What the research found in general, with its limitations: Only two donors were included in the study, so the extent to which the findings can be generalized is limited. A small fraction of clonotypes showed up in both the CD4 and CD8 compartments, probably as a result of convergent recombination. After the booster, most clones that had expanded after primary vaccination were detected again (nearly 97% of CD4 and roughly nine tenths of CD8), suggesting broad maintenance of memory. Compared with the primary T-cell response, the secondary T-cell response was faster but weaker, reaching its peak on day 5 rather than on day 15. Computational filtering was required because FACS-sorted repertoires could contain abundant contaminating clonotypes from the bulk population.

The sample holds many counts of this clonotype. The target of this receptor is not known. No base-level quality is on record; no much larger clone is a single base apart. Trimming removed 0 bases from V and 1 base from J, leaving 4 bases between the germline ends. From a lookup of the germline V gene, CDR1 and CDR2 are LGHNA and YSLEER. From the cysteine through the phenylalanine, the CDR3 covers 14 amino acids. Here the CDR3 DNA is all that survives: 42 bases in frame from base 1. Sequenced here: PBMCs, sampled 5 days after the yellow fever booster vaccination. The TCR sequence derives from a man aged 25 to 40 who received the YFV17D yellow fever vaccine. The rearrangement combines TRBV4-3 with TRBJ1-5; the D gene is not confidently resolved. The nucleotide sequence is given as TGCGCCAGCAGCCAAGATTCGAGCAATCAGCCCCAGCATTTT. Its amino acids are CASSQDSSNQPQHF.